A single sample is the source of the 32 T cell receptor beta chains below, sequenced in a study of T cells in Graves' hyperthyroidism and ophthalmopathy. Amplification yielded TCR beta CDR3 regions, with RNA transcripts as the source. TCR CDR3 regions were first amplified by RT-PCR with HTBI primers. TCRdb re-analysed the multiplex PCR reads in MiXCR, keeping a single row per CDR3 protein. The profile shows 400,000 to 550,000 distinct CDR3 sequences, under 15% of them singletons. The sample consisted of blood. The source is a woman aged 18-35 years with Graves' hyperthyroidism.

This clonotype occurred many times. The rearrangement links TRBV12-5 to TRBJ1-5; D is ambiguous. The CDR3 runs to 15 residues. Trimming took off 1 base at V and 3 bases at J, with 10 bases between the two ends. The germline V gene encodes CDR1 LGHNT and CDR2 FRNRAP. Here the CDR3 reads CASGLASVLNQPQHF. The CDR3 coding sequence is TGTGCTAGTGGTTTGGCCTCAGTCCTCAATCAGCCCCAGCATTTT.

This clonotype was observed many times. The rearrangement joins TRBV2 to TRBJ1-1, with TRBD1 as a possible D gene (6 bases). Trimming stripped 6 bases from V and 0 bases from J, with 11 bases between. Germline V gives CDR1 SNHLY, CDR2 FYNNEI. The CDR3 contains 14 residues. CDR3 nucleotides: TGTGCCAGCAGGGTTGGACAGTTGAACACTGAAGCTTTCTTT. Translated, it gives CASRVGQLNTEAFF.

This clonotype has ten or more counts. The chain joins TRBV12-3 or TRBV12-4 to TRBJ1-6; D not certain. The CDR3 loop spans 15 amino acids. The V gene lost 6 bases and the J gene lost 5 bases, with 14 bases spanning the gap. The DNA of the CDR3 is TGTGCCAGCAGAACCGGTCCCCGCCATAATTCACCCCTCCACTTT. As protein: CASRTGPRHNSPLHF.

This clonotype was observed at least ten times. The CDR3: CASMVGGPPQYF. CDR3 DNA sequence: TGTGCCAGCATGGTGGGAGGGCCGCCGCAGTATTTT. This sequence joins TRBV12-3 or TRBV12-4 and TRBJ2-3; 7 bases agree with TRBD2. The V and J ends lost 7 bases and 10 bases, in that order; junction bases with no gene match: 8. This CDR3 comprises 12 residues.

The rearrangement joins TRBV13 to TRBJ2-1; no reliable D call. Germline CDR1 reads PRHDT; CDR2 reads FYEKMQ (reference sequence). CDR3 length: 12 residues. The V end lost 6 bases, the J end lost 10 bases, and 13 bases lay between the germline ends. The CDR3 DNA sequence: TGTGCCAGCAGATTATCGCCGGGCGAGCAGTTCTTC. Its protein product is CASRLSPGEQFF.

This clonotype was observed a handful of times. This chain joins TRBV7-9 and TRBJ1-1, with D possibly matching TRBD1 (5 bases). CDR1 and CDR2 (germline): SEHNR, FQNEAQ (reference sequence). This CDR3 has 16 residues. Trimming pared 0 bases from V and 3 bases from J, leaving 14 bases between. The CDR3 region is CASSLAGGRRDTEAFF. For the CDR3, the DNA is TGTGCCAGCAGCTTAGCGGGGGGGAGGAGGGACACTGAAGCTTTCTTT.

The chain couples TRBV6-5 to TRBJ1-2; D may be TRBD1 (5 bases). With 0 bases removed from V and 2 bases from J, the gap between germline ends came to 10 bases. Germline assignment: CDR1 MNHEY and CDR2 SVGAGI. The CDR3 has 15 amino acids. Here the CDR3 reads CASSYSPGTNYGYTF. For the CDR3, the DNA is TGTGCCAGCAGTTACTCGCCAGGGACGAACTATGGCTACACCTTC.

The sample holds many counts of this clonotype. The chain uses TRBV20-1 and TRBJ1-1; D is unresolved. Germline V gene data show CDR1 as DFQATT and CDR2 as SNEGSKA (reference sequence). V lost 3 bases and J lost 1, with 9 bases in between. The CDR3 is 13 amino acids. CDR3 bases: TGCAGTGCTAGTCGGCAGCCGAACACTGAAGCTTTCTTT. Amino acids: CSASRQPNTEAFF.

This clonotype has more than one count but fewer than ten. This chain joins TRBV10-2 and TRBJ2-1; no reliable D call. V gave up 6 bases and J gave up 0 bases, with 12 bases separating them. Germline CDR1 and CDR2: WSHSY and SAAADI. The CDR3 loop spans 15 amino acids. The CDR3 loop is CASRRSRNSYNEQFF. The CDR3 DNA reads as TGCGCCAGCAGGAGATCTAGGAACTCCTACAATGAGCAGTTCTTC.

This clonotype has a count of ten or more. This chain connects TRBV11-2 to TRBJ2-1, with 7 bases lining up with TRBD1. Germline CDR1 and CDR2: SGHAT and FQNNGV. Trimming cost V 3 bases and J 0 bases; bases outside gene matches: 8. The CDR3 sequence is 17 residues long. CDR3: CASSLGPQGSSYNEQFF. CDR3 nucleotides: TGTGCCAGCAGCTTGGGACCACAGGGGAGCTCCTACAATGAGCAGTTCTTC.

This clonotype was observed many times. The chain combines TRBV12-5 with TRBJ1-1, with TRBD1 identical over 8 bases. J lost 1 base, V lost 6 bases, and 4 bases had no gene match. CDR1 LGHNT and CDR2 FRNRAP come from the germline V gene. CDR3 length equals 14 residues. CDR3 in DNA: TGTGCTAGTGGGGGACAGGAAGAGAACACTGAAGCTTTCTTT. It is translated as CASGGQEENTEAFF.

Many counts were recorded for this clonotype. The V call is TRBV27, the J call TRBJ2-7; 9 positions match TRBD2. The germline CDR1 and CDR2 sequences are MNHEY and SMNVEV (reference sequence). The CDR3 covers 19 residues. The V segment lost 0 bases and the J segment 3 bases; nucleotides outside the gene matches: 15. CDR3 protein: CASSLSPPLAGLLVYEQYF. Here the CDR3 DNA reads TGTGCCAGCAGTTTATCCCCCCCGCTAGCGGGACTGTTGGTCTACGAGCAGTACTTC.

This clonotype was recorded a few times. The chain employs TRBV7-9 and TRBJ2-4, with TRBD1 matching over 9 bases. Germline CDR1 reads SEHNR; CDR2 reads FQNEAQ (reference sequence). The junction had 8 bases not matched to a gene; V was cut back by 4 bases and J by 7 bases. The CDR3 length is 15 residues. Here the CDR3 reads CASSSGPGTGNIQYF. In nucleotides, the CDR3 is TGTGCCAGCAGCTCCGGGCCCGGGACAGGGAACATTCAGTACTTC.

In its sample, this clonotype was seen a few times. The CDR3 reads CSAPHLLKFTMVYEQFF. CDR3 nucleotide sequence: TGCAGTGCCCCACACCTCCTAAAGTTTACGATGGTCTATGAGCAGTTCTTC. The chain links TRBV20-1 to TRBJ2-1; no clear D gene. Deletions cut 6 bases from V and 8 bases from J, with 29 bases between. Germline lookup yields CDR1 DFQATT and CDR2 SNEGSKA (reference sequence). This CDR3 spans 17 amino acids.

The chain joins TRBV27 to TRBJ1-2; 7 nucleotides align to TRBD1. The CDR3 contains 13 residues. Germline V gene data show CDR1 as MNHEY and CDR2 as SMNVEV (reference sequence). The J segment lost 7 bases and the V segment lost 5 bases, leaving 7 bases of the junction unmatched. Here the CDR3 reads CASSPNRGGGYTF. CDR3 DNA sequence: TGTGCCAGCAGTCCCAACAGGGGTGGTGGCTACACCTTC.

This clonotype was picked up many times. The chain uses TRBV10-3 and TRBJ1-3; D call uncertain. The V gene's germline CDR1 is ENHRY and CDR2 SYGVKD. There are 16 residues in the CDR3. Trimming left V 3 bases short and J 0 bases short, with 12 bases between. The CDR3 DNA is TGTGCCATCAGTGAATATCAGGCGTCCTCTGGAAACACCATATATTTT. Amino acid sequence: CAISEYQASSGNTIYF.

This clonotype was observed at least ten times. The V gene is TRBV27, the J gene TRBJ2-2; D is possibly TRBD2 (5 bases). CDR3 length: 15 amino acids. Germline V gene data show CDR1 as MNHEY and CDR2 as SMNVEV (reference sequence). With 3 bases removed from V and 1 base from J, the gap between germline ends came to 9 bases. Here the CDR3 reads CASSFKRMNTGELFF. CDR3 in DNA: TGTGCCAGCAGTTTCAAGCGGATGAACACCGGGGAGCTGTTTTTT.

Ten or more counts support this clonotype. CDR3 in DNA: TGTGCCAGCAGTGATGTAGCGGGTGAGACCCAGTACTTC. Amino acid sequence: CASSDVAGETQYF. The chain joins TRBV2 to TRBJ2-5, with 7 bases fitting TRBD2. The J segment lost 5 bases and the V segment lost 3 bases, leaving 3 bases of the junction unmatched. CDR1 and CDR2 (germline): SNHLY, FYNNEI. CDR3 size: 13 residues.

This clonotype showed up just a few times. The rearrangement links TRBV9 to TRBJ1-1; possibly TRBD1 for D (5 bases). The CDR3 is made up of 15 amino acids. The V end lost 4 bases, the J end lost 1 base, and 14 bases lay between the germline ends. Germline loops: CDR1 SGDLS, CDR2 YYNGEE. CDR3 in amino acids: CASSPGGGENTEAFF. CDR3 bases: TGTGCCAGCAGCCCGGGCGGGGGGGAGAACACTGAAGCTTTCTTT.

This clonotype has at least ten counts. The chain is built from TRBV28 and TRBJ2-1, with no clear D. Per germline, CDR1 MDHEN and CDR2 SYDVKM. V lost 2 bases, J lost 1 base, and 12 bases lay in between. The CDR3 has 16 residues. The CDR3 DNA reads TGTGCCAGCAGTTTAAGTAGCCGCTATTCCTACAATGAGCAGTTCTTC. Its translation is CASSLSSRYSYNEQFF.

This clonotype was seen many times. The rearrangement uses TRBV20-1 and TRBJ2-1; the match to TRBD1 covers 8 bases. Germline loops: CDR1 DFQATT, CDR2 SNEGSKA (reference sequence). Losses at the gene ends were 5 bases for V and 2 bases for J; bases not matched to a gene: 5. The CDR3 spans 14 residues. The CDR3 DNA is TGCAGTGCTGACAGGGGAAACCCCTACAATGAGCAGTTCTTC. Amino acid sequence: CSADRGNPYNEQFF.

There are many counts of this clonotype. The chain links TRBV7-6 to TRBJ1-5; no firm D call. CDR3 size: 15 residues. The germline V gene encodes CDR1 SGHVS and CDR2 FNYEAQ. The V end lost 1 base, the J end lost 2 bases, and 9 bases lay between the germline ends. The CDR3 reads CASSLDPWGNQPQHF. The CDR3 bases are TGTGCCAGCAGCTTAGATCCGTGGGGCAATCAGCCCCAGCATTTT. The full variable domain, with the rest looked up from reference TRBV7-6 and TRBJ1-5, is GAGVSQSPRYKVTKRGQDVALRCDPISGHVSLYWYRQALGQGPEFLTYFNYEAQQDKSGLPNDRFSAERPEGSISTLTIQRTEQRDSAMYRCASSLDPWGNQPQHFGDGTRLSIL.

The chain uses TRBV24-1 and TRBJ1-2, with D uncertain. Trimming stripped 3 bases from V and 6 bases from J, with 16 bases between. There are 15 residues in the CDR3. Germline V CDR1 and CDR2: KGHDR, SFDVKD. Here the CDR3 reads CATSDGPRDNHGYTF. Here the CDR3 DNA reads TGTGCCACCAGTGATGGACCCAGAGACAACCATGGCTACACCTTC.

This clonotype was counted ten times or more. A junction boundary mismatches the germline segment, possibly from a read error. The rearrangement uses TRBV2 and TRBJ1-2, with D possibly matching TRBD1 (5 bases). The length of the CDR3 is 14 residues. CDR1 and CDR2 from the germline V gene are SNHLY and FYNNEI. CDR3 amino acids: CASNEAGRGGGYTF. The CDR3, as DNA: TGTGCCAGCAATGAAGCAGGGCGGGGTGGTGGCTACACCTTC.

This clonotype has only a few counts. CDR3: CASSMGSTGWDTIYF. Written as DNA, the CDR3 is TGTGCCAGTAGTATGGGGTCGACAGGCTGGGACACCATATATTTT. The chain is built from TRBV19 and TRBJ1-3, with D perhaps TRBD1 (6 bases). The germline V and J ends were trimmed by 3 bases and 8 bases, with 17 bases remaining between them. Germline CDR1 is LNHDA and CDR2 is SQIVND (reference sequence). The CDR3 consists of 15 residues.

This clonotype was seen many times. The chain joins TRBV2 to TRBJ2-2, with D uncertain. This CDR3 is 12 amino acids long. CDR1 SNHLY and CDR2 FYNNEI come from the germline V gene. The germline V and J ends were trimmed by 8 bases and 3 bases, with 7 bases remaining between them. For the CDR3, the DNA is TGTGCCAGCTTCCAGGACACCGGGGAGCTGTTTTTT. This translates into CASFQDTGELFF.

This clonotype was seen a few times. The gene calls are TRBV6-1 and TRBJ2-1, with unresolved D. Germline loops: CDR1 MNHNS, CDR2 SASEGT. The CDR3 is 14 amino acids. V lost 6 bases and J lost 6, with 15 bases in between. CDR3: CASREITPFNEQFF. The CDR3 DNA follows: TGTGCCAGCAGGGAAATTACTCCCTTCAATGAGCAGTTCTTC.

There are many counts of this clonotype. The chain is built from TRBV29-1 and TRBJ2-3; 8 nucleotides align to TRBD1. This CDR3 has 16 amino acids. Trimming cost V 1 base and J 0 bases; bases outside gene matches: 6. CDR1 and CDR2 from the germline V gene are SQVTM and ANQGSEA. CDR3 bases: TGCAGCGTTGAAGGGGGACAGGAGGACAGCACAGATACGCAGTATTTT. It translates to CSVEGGQEDSTDTQYF.

Comment on this clonotype: Because the CDR3 is missing its conserved closing phenylalanine or tryptophan, this is likely a read error. The CDR3 nucleotides read TGTGCCAGTAGTGACCAGGGGGTCGGCCCACTCCACTACGAGCAGTACCTC. It specifies CASSDQGVGPLHYEQYL. The chain has TRBV19 and TRBJ2-7, with 7 bases fitting TRBD1. With V trimmed by 5 bases and J by 3 bases, 16 bases remained unmatched. CDR1 LNHDA and CDR2 SQIVND come from the germline V gene (reference sequence). CDR3 length equals 17 residues.

This clonotype was picked up many times. The V gene is TRBV12-3 or TRBV12-4, the J gene TRBJ1-1; the D is unclear. V lost 5 bases to trimming and J lost 10 bases, with 17 bases between them. The CDR3 loop spans 13 amino acids. For the CDR3, the DNA is TGTGCCAGCAGTGACCGGGAGTCAGCTAGAGCTTTCTTT. Its protein product is CASSDRESARAFF.

Turning to this clonotype: A read error is possible here, since a much larger clone lies one base away. CDR3 DNA: TGTGTCTGGAGTGTACATCAGAGAAACACCATATATTTT. It is translated as CVWSVHQRNTIYF. This rearrangement joins TRBV30 to TRBJ1-3; no clear D. Germline CDR1 GTSNPN, CDR2 SVGIG (reference sequence). This CDR3 spans 13 amino acids.

The chain links TRBV29-1 to TRBJ2-7; D is uncertain. V lost 1 base and J lost 7, with 14 bases in between. The CDR3 extends over 13 amino acids. Germline CDR1 is SQVTM and CDR2 is ANQGSEA. CDR3 in amino acids: CSVEGSRLGEQYF. The CDR3 nucleotides read TGCAGCGTTGAAGGGTCCCGCTTAGGGGAGCAGTACTTC.